These 25 T cell receptor beta chains originate from one sample sequenced in a study of shared T cell receptors in the human thymus. Repertoires were generated with immunoSEQ multiplex PCR, while TCRdb's copy carries only in-frame clones and drops some. Found here are some 640,000 clones, 80% to 90% of them singletons; the top ten hold 0.0094%. This sample was also put to use in a study of human thymus T cells.

Sample: thymocytes. These receptor sequences come from a boy less than two years old with a congenital heart defect.

The chain combines TRBV19 with TRBJ1-1, with D possibly matching TRBD1 (5 bases). Deletions cut 5 bases from V and 1 base from J, with 14 bases between. The germline V gene has CDR1 LNHDA and CDR2 SQIVND (reference sequence). The CDR3 has 15 amino acids. The CDR3 protein is CASSPRWGENTEAFF. The CDR3 region has the DNA TGTGCCAGTAGTCCCCGATGGGGGGAGAACACTGAAGCTTTCTTT. The full variable domain, in which reference TRBV19 and TRBJ1-1 provide the parts outside the CDR3, is DGGITQSPKYLFRKEGQNVTLSCEQNLNHDAMYWYRQDPGQGLRLIYYSQIVNDFQKGDIAEGYSVSREKKESFPLTVTSAQKNPTAFYLCASSPRWGENTEAFFGQGTRLTVV.

The chain joins TRBV13 to TRBJ2-5; tentative D call: TRBD1 (6 bases). Between the trimmed V and J ends, which lost 5 bases and 0 bases, there was a span of 13 bases. The germline CDR1 and CDR2 sequences are PRHDT and FYEKMQ (reference sequence). This CDR3 spans 15 amino acids. As DNA, the CDR3 is TGTGCCAGCAGCCCCTATGGACAGTACCAAGAGACCCAGTACTTC. Its protein product is CASSPYGQYQETQYF.

The chain joins TRBV4-1 to TRBJ2-7; unclear D gene. The V gene lost 1 base and the J gene lost 0 bases, with 10 bases spanning the gap. Germline CDR1 reads MGHRA; CDR2 reads YSYEKL. The CDR3 runs 15 residues. The CDR3, as DNA: TGCGCCAGCAGCCAAGTGGGCCCACTCTCCTACGAGCAGTACTTC. Its translation: CASSQVGPLSYEQYF.

This chain connects TRBV2 to TRBJ1-1; 9 positions agree with TRBD1. The germline gives CDR1 SNHLY, CDR2 FYNNEI. The CDR3 spans 15 residues. After removal of 2 bases from V and 2 bases from J, the junction contained 3 bases not matched to a gene. Here the CDR3 reads CASSETGQGNTEAFF. The DNA for the CDR3 is TGTGCCAGCAGTGAAACGGGACAGGGTAACACTGAAGCTTTCTTT.

The V and J genes are TRBV12-5 and TRBJ1-4; 7 bases are a match to TRBD1. Per germline, CDR1 LGHNT and CDR2 FRNRAP. The J segment lost 8 bases and the V segment lost 6 bases, leaving 9 bases of the junction unmatched. The CDR3 contains 14 residues. CDR3 protein: CASGPDRDPEKLFF. Written as DNA, the CDR3 is TGTGCTAGTGGCCCCGACAGGGACCCAGAAAAACTGTTTTTT. Together with reference TRBV12-5 and TRBJ1-4, the CDR3 gives the full variable domain: DARVTQTPRHKVTEMGQEVTMRCQPILGHNTVFWYRQTMMQGLELLAYFRNRAPLDDSGMPKDRFSAEMPDATLATLKIQPSEPRDSAVYFCASGPDRDPEKLFFGSGTQLSVL.

V is TRBV15 and J is TRBJ2-1; unclear D gene. The CDR3 totals 14 residues. Germline CDR1 and CDR2: LNHNV and YYDKDF (reference sequence). Trimming took off 0 bases at V and 7 bases at J, with 10 bases between the two ends. This CDR3 reads CATSRDPDCNEQFF. CDR3 coding DNA: TGTGCCACCAGCAGAGATCCCGACTGTAATGAGCAGTTCTTC.

V is TRBV7-2 and J is TRBJ1-2; 7 positions agree with TRBD1. Germline loops: CDR1 SGHTA, CDR2 FQGNSA. The CDR3 totals 15 residues. V shed 5 bases, J shed 3 bases, and the junction held 9 bases outside the gene matches. CDR3 loop: CASSSRRGIDYGYTF. The CDR3 DNA is TGTGCCAGCAGCAGTCGCAGGGGGATCGACTATGGCTACACCTTC.

This chain connects TRBV13 to TRBJ2-7, with D possibly TRBD2 on 6 matching bases. The CDR3 totals 15 residues. V lost 2 bases to trimming and J lost 0 bases, with 11 bases between them. Per germline, CDR1 PRHDT and CDR2 FYEKMQ (reference sequence). The CDR3 bases are TGTGCCAGCAGCTTAACAGGTAGCGGCTCCTACGAGCAGTACTTC. Translated, it gives CASSLTGSGSYEQYF. Complete variable domain (other parts from reference TRBV13 and TRBJ2-7): AAGVIQSPRHLIKEKRETATLKCYPIPRHDTVYWYQQGPGQDPQFLISFYEKMQSDKGSIPDRFSAQQFSDYHSELNMSSLELGDSALYFCASSLTGSGSYEQYFGPGTRLTVT.

This clone was seen just once. V and J are TRBV10-1 and TRBJ2-1; 9 nucleotides match TRBD2. V shed 6 bases and J 2 bases; nucleotides not matched to a gene: 5. The CDR3 is 15 amino acids. CDR1 and CDR2 (germline): WNHNN, SYGVQD (reference sequence). CDR3 sequence: CASSPGLATYNEQFF. The CDR3 DNA follows: TGCGCCAGCAGCCCGGGACTAGCAACCTACAATGAGCAGTTCTTC.

Regarding this clone: One end of the junction is discordant with germline, which a read error may explain. Other DNA sequences within the sample encode an identical CDR3. The chain couples TRBV6-1 to TRBJ1-6; 9 bases line up with TRBD1. The CDR3 totals 14 residues. Germline CDR1 and CDR2: MNHNS and SASEGT. DNA of the CDR3: TGTGCCAGCACTGGGACAGGGTCGGATTCCCCCCTCCACTTT. It translates to CASTGTGSDSPLHF.

This clone was seen more than once but under ten times. The chain carries TRBV28 and TRBJ1-5; D unresolved. Germline loops: CDR1 MDHEN, CDR2 SYDVKM. This CDR3 has 13 amino acids. V lost 2 bases and J lost 5, with 7 bases in between. CDR3 DNA sequence: TGTGCCAGCAGTTTAGTTCGCGATCAGCCCCAGCATTTT. This sequence encodes CASSLVRDQPQHF.

The chain combines TRBV30 with TRBJ2-7, with D possibly matching TRBD1 (6 bases). The germline gives CDR1 GTSNPN, CDR2 SVGIG (reference sequence). V shed 3 bases and J shed 3 bases, with 18 bases lying between them. The CDR3 totals 15 residues. The CDR3 DNA follows: TGTGCCTGGAGAGGTGACAGGCCCCACTACTACGAGCAGTACTTC. Amino acid sequence: CAWRGDRPHYYEQYF.

This chain links TRBV11-3 with TRBJ1-2, with unresolved D. Deletions cut 1 base from V and 1 base from J, with 10 bases between. The germline V gene encodes CDR1 SGHNT and CDR2 YENEEA. CDR3 length: 15 amino acids. CDR3 residues: CASSLVAGINYGYTF. The CDR3 bases are TGTGCCAGCAGCTTAGTTGCCGGGATTAACTATGGCTACACCTTC.

The rearrangement links TRBV10-3 to TRBJ1-4; D gene ambiguous. The CDR3 runs to 17 residues. CDR1 is ENHRY, CDR2 SYGVKD, per germline. The V end was cut by 6 bases, the J end by 0 bases, with 17 bases between. As DNA, the CDR3 is TGTGCCATCAGCGGGTCGCCAGCCGTTGCAACTAATGAAAAACTGTTTTTT. This encodes CAISGSPAVATNEKLFF.

This clone was seen just once. The chain is built from TRBV4-2 and TRBJ1-1, with unresolved D. V was clipped by 1 base and J by 0 bases, with 6 bases between them. This CDR3 has 14 amino acids. In germline, CDR1 is LGHNA, CDR2 YNFKEQ. CDR3 loop: CASSQGEMNTEAFF. CDR3 nucleotide sequence: TGTGCCAGCAGCCAAGGGGAGATGAACACTGAAGCTTTCTTT.

The chain is built from TRBV4-3 and TRBJ2-1, with TRBD2 matching 12 bases. This CDR3 is built from 16 residues. CDR1 and CDR2 from the germline V gene are LGHNA and YSLEER. Unmatched junction bases numbered 2, after V lost 1 base and J lost 4 bases. The CDR3, as DNA: TGCGCCAGCAGCCAAGCCCTAGCGGGAGGGTACAATGAGCAGTTCTTC. Protein: CASSQALAGGYNEQFF.

This clone was seen a single time. The J gene is TRBJ1-3, the V gene TRBV23-1; TRBD1 is a possible D gene (6 bases). TRBV23-1 is classed as an ORF, of uncertain function. The CDR3 contains 16 residues. Trimming stripped 3 bases from V and 0 bases from J, with 12 bases between. The CDR3 loop reads CASSHLGARSGNTIYF. In DNA form, the CDR3 reads TGCGCCAGCAGTCATCTGGGGGCCCGCTCTGGAAACACCATATATTTT.

About this clone itself: At one end, the junction sequence differs from germline, possibly due to a read error. V usage is TRBV28 and J usage is TRBJ1-5, with 8 nucleotides matching TRBD1. This CDR3 is built from 13 residues. Germline CDR1 MDHEN, CDR2 SYDVKM. DNA for the CDR3: TGTGCCAGCCTCAGGGGGCGCAACCAGCCCCAGCATTTT. Protein: CASLRGRNQPQHF. Based on the CDR3 plus reference TRBV28 and TRBJ1-5, the full variable domain is DVKVTQSSRYLVKRTGEKVFLECVQDMDHENMFWYRQDPGLGLRLIYFSYDVKMKEKGDIPEGYSVSREKKERFSLILESASTNQTSMYLCASLRGRNQPQHFGDGTRLSIL.

The chain carries TRBV11-3 and TRBJ1-2, with a weak D call TRBD1 (6 bases). V lost 3 bases to trimming and J lost 6 bases, with 23 bases between them. Germline V lookup: CDR1 SGHNT, CDR2 YENEEA. This CDR3 spans 17 amino acids. As DNA, the CDR3 is TGTGCCAGCAGCTTTAGGACAGTACCAGATTCGGATGATGGCTACACCTTC. Protein product: CASSFRTVPDSDDGYTF.

This rearrangement joins TRBV28 to TRBJ1-3, with D uncertain. Trimming stripped 5 bases from V and 1 base from J, with 18 bases between. Germline assignment: CDR1 MDHEN and CDR2 SYDVKM. The CDR3 is 17 amino acids. The CDR3 sequence: CASSRGRGSRSGNTIYF. CDR3 nucleotides: TGTGCCAGCAGTAGAGGGAGAGGGAGTCGGTCTGGAAACACCATATATTTT.

CDR3 sequence: CASTPTSGGRNEQFF. CDR3 sequence (DNA): TGTGCCAGTACCCCGACTAGCGGGGGGCGGAATGAGCAGTTCTTC. This chain connects TRBV19 to TRBJ2-1; 13 nucleotides agree with TRBD2. V shed 7 bases and J 7 bases; nucleotides not matched to a gene: 7. There are 15 residues in the CDR3. Germline values: CDR1 LNHDA, CDR2 SQIVND (reference sequence).

This chain joins TRBV28 and TRBJ1-1; the D gene is possibly TRBD1 (5 bases). This CDR3 region has 14 residues. The V end was cut by 4 bases, the J end by 2 bases, with 11 bases between. CDR1 is MDHEN and CDR2 is SYDVKM in the germline V gene. Here the CDR3 reads CASSYRRENTEAFF. The CDR3 nucleotides are TGTGCCAGCAGTTACAGGAGGGAAAACACTGAAGCTTTCTTT. The full variable domain, completed using reference TRBV28 and TRBJ1-1, is DVKVTQSSRYLVKRTGEKVFLECVQDMDHENMFWYRQDPGLGLRLIYFSYDVKMKEKGDIPEGYSVSREKKERFSLILESASTNQTSMYLCASSYRRENTEAFFGQGTRLTVV.

The chain has TRBV4-1 and TRBJ2-7, with D perhaps TRBD1 (6 bases). V was trimmed by 3 bases and J by 7 bases, leaving 19 bases between them. CDR1 and CDR2 from the germline V gene are MGHRA and YSYEKL. CDR3 length: 15 amino acids. This chain's CDR3 is CASSQVTGPLEEQYF. The CDR3 region has the DNA TGCGCCAGCAGCCAGGTTACAGGGCCCTTGGAAGAGCAGTACTTC.

The V call is TRBV7-9, the J call TRBJ2-2; 14 bases fit TRBD2. V gave up 4 bases and J gave up 7 bases; unmatched junction bases: 5. CDR1 and CDR2 (germline): SEHNR, FQNEAQ (reference sequence). This CDR3 region has 16 residues. The DNA for the CDR3 is TGTGCCAGCAGCTGGGGACTAGCGGGAGCCGGCGGGGAGCTGTTTTTT. As protein: CASSWGLAGAGGELFF.

The chain uses TRBV28 and TRBJ2-7; D gene uncertain. The CDR3 covers 14 residues. Germline CDR1 and CDR2: MDHEN and SYDVKM. The germline V and J ends were trimmed by 0 bases and 0 bases, with 6 bases remaining between them. CDR3 region: CASSLWADSYEQYF. The CDR3 coding sequence is TGTGCCAGCAGTTTATGGGCAGACTCCTACGAGCAGTACTTC. Combining the CDR3 with reference TRBV28 and TRBJ2-7 gives the whole variable domain DVKVTQSSRYLVKRTGEKVFLECVQDMDHENMFWYRQDPGLGLRLIYFSYDVKMKEKGDIPEGYSVSREKKERFSLILESASTNQTSMYLCASSLWADSYEQYFGPGTRLTVT.